This TCR beta chain emerged from a study of blood T cell repertoires in COVID-19. Study information: The samples span acute and convalescent COVID-19 from the United States, Italy and Spain. PBMCs, B-cell-depleted T cells, or T cells were the source of the cDNA or gDNA that made up the material.

Trimming at V came to 7 bases and at J to 5 bases, leaving 2 bases not matched to a gene. CDR1 and CDR2 from the germline V gene are ENHRY and SYGVKD. This CDR3 comprises 12 residues. Authors' processing steps: For nucleated cells, counts were estimated from reference gene primer amplification. The assay was immunoSEQ multiplex PCR, and TCRdb's table has in-frame clones only and misses some. The V and J calls and clone size come from that table; D and trimming were worked out from the DNA. The table has 100,000 to 150,000 clones, about 90% seen once. A Seattle source enrolled patients during active infection and followed them longitudinally.

The specimen was peripheral blood. The chain couples TRBV10-3 to TRBJ1-1; 9 bases map to TRBD1. This TCR was sampled from a man aged 50 to 60 with COVID-19, enrolled during active disease. CDR3 in DNA: TGTGCCATCATACAGGGGGCGACTGAAGCTTTCTTT. Its translation is CAIIQGATEAFF.